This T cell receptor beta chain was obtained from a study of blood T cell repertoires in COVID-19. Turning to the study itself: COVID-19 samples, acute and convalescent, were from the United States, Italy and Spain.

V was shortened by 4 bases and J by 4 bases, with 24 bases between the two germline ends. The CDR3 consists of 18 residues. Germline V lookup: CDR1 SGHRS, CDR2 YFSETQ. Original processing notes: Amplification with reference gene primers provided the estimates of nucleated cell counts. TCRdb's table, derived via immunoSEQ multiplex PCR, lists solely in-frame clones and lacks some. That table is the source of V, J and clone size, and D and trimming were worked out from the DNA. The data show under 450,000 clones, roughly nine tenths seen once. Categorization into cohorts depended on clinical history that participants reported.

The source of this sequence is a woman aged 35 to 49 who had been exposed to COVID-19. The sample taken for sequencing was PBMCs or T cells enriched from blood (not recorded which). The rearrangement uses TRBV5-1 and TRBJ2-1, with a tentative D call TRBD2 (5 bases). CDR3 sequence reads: CASSRSLGGPGAYNEQFF. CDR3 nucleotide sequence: TGCGCCAGCAGCCGCTCCCTGGGCGGGCCAGGAGCGTACAATGAGCAGTTCTTC.